Presented here are 20 T cell receptor beta chains from one specimen sequenced in a study of blood T cell repertoires in COVID-19. TCRdb's table, derived via immunoSEQ multiplex PCR, lists solely in-frame clones and lacks some. The sample has some 150,000 clones; roughly 80% are singletons. Input material: peripheral blood. The receptors come from a human donor in a cohort sampled during active COVID-19.

V and J are TRBV28 and TRBJ2-3; possible D gene TRBD2, 6 bases. CDR1 is MDHEN and CDR2 is SYDVKM in the germline V gene. There are 15 residues in the CDR3. Trimming removed 5 bases at V and 6 bases at J, with 18 bases between. The CDR3 DNA sequence: TGTGCCAGCAGTGGGCGGGGAGCGAAGTGGGATACGCAGTATTTT. This translates into CASSGRGAKWDTQYF.

The gene calls are TRBV3-1 (or the pseudogene TRBV3-2) and TRBJ1-2; 7 bases agree with TRBD1. This CDR3 region has 15 residues. Germline CDR1 reads LGHDT; CDR2 reads YNNKEL (reference sequence). Trimming at V came to 5 bases and at J to 5 bases, leaving 11 bases not matched to a gene. The CDR3 is CASSKTGRGPYGYTF. CDR3 nucleotides: TGTGCCAGCAGCAAGACCGGGAGGGGGCCATATGGCTACACCTTC.

The chain uses TRBV10-2 and TRBJ2-1, with 9 bases identical to TRBD2. With V trimmed by 3 bases and J by 8 bases, 5 bases remained unmatched. Germline V gene sequence: CDR1 WSHSY, CDR2 SAAADI. The CDR3 is 14 residues long. CDR3 residues: CASSEGGGAYEQFF. For the CDR3, the DNA is TGCGCCAGCAGTGAAGGCGGGGGGGCGTATGAGCAGTTCTTC.

The gene calls are TRBV7-8 and TRBJ1-4; D remains ambiguous. The CDR3 is 17 residues long. The germline V and J ends were trimmed by 1 base and 0 bases, with 12 bases remaining between them. The germline V gene has CDR1 SGHVS and CDR2 FQNEAQ. CDR3 bases: TGTGCCAGCAGCTTAGTAGTACGCTCTGCAACTAATGAAAAACTGTTTTTT. Translation: CASSLVVRSATNEKLFF.

The gene calls are TRBV6-5 and TRBJ2-7; TRBD2 is a possible D gene (6 bases). The germline V and J ends were trimmed by 6 bases and 7 bases, with 19 bases remaining between them. Germline V gene data show CDR1 as MNHEY and CDR2 as SVGAGI. The CDR3 spans 14 residues. This chain's CDR3 is CASSRGTGSTEQYF. CDR3 nucleotides: TGTGCCAGCAGCCGCGGGACCGGGAGTACGGAGCAGTACTTC.

This clone was picked up a small number of times. The V call is TRBV7-8, the J call TRBJ1-6; D remains ambiguous. CDR3 length: 16 amino acids. The ends were cut back, 7 bases at V and 7 bases at J, with 20 bases in the middle. Looked up from germline, CDR1 is SGHVS and CDR2 is FQNEAQ. The CDR3 nucleotides read TGTGCCAGCACCGGACCGGCACAGCGGGAGAATTCACCCCTCCACTTT. Protein sequence: CASTGPAQRENSPLHF.

The chain has TRBV13 and TRBJ2-7; TRBD1 matches at 10 bases. Per germline, CDR1 PRHDT and CDR2 FYEKMQ (reference sequence). J gave up 5 bases and V 1 base, and 8 bases lay outside the gene matches. The CDR3 totals 16 residues. The CDR3 is CASSLVGDRGRHEQYF. CDR3 bases: TGTGCCAGCAGCTTAGTGGGGGACAGGGGCAGGCACGAGCAGTACTTC.

This sequence joins TRBV15 and TRBJ2-1; TRBD2 matches 10 bases. This CDR3 comprises 15 residues. Germline CDR1 is LNHNV and CDR2 is YYDKDF (reference sequence). Trimming took 7 bases from V and 12 from J; bases not matched to a gene: 15. In nucleotides, the CDR3 is TGTGCCACCACCCTGGGGCTAGCGGGGGCGTCGGCGCAGTTCTTC. Residues: CATTLGLAGASAQFF.

Comments on this clone: The sample contains more than one DNA sequence encoding this CDR3. The chain combines TRBV18 with TRBJ2-7; the D gene is possibly TRBD1 (6 bases). This CDR3 has 14 residues. Trimming took 1 base from V and 0 from J, leaving 7 bases between them. Germline V gene data show CDR1 as KGHSH and CDR2 as LQKENI. This CDR3 is CASSPRTDSYEQYF. The CDR3 bases are TGTGCCAGCTCACCACGGACAGACTCCTACGAGCAGTACTTC.

The chain is built from TRBV27 and TRBJ2-2; the match to TRBD1 covers 7 bases. The CDR3 runs to 16 residues. Germline V gives CDR1 MNHEY, CDR2 SMNVEV (reference sequence). V shed 3 bases, J shed 0 bases, and the junction held 4 bases outside the gene matches. This CDR3 reads CASSLSTGPNTGELFF. The DNA of the CDR3 is TGTGCCAGCAGTTTGTCGACAGGGCCGAACACCGGGGAGCTGTTTTTT.

The rearrangement joins TRBV29-1 to TRBJ2-1; 7 bases map to TRBD2. The junction had 7 bases not matched to a gene; V was cut back by 8 bases and J by 6 bases. Germline CDR1 is SQVTM and CDR2 is ANQGSEA. CDR3 length: 12 residues. CDR3 in DNA: TGCAGCACGGGGGGTCTAGGCAATGAGCAGTTCTTC. This gives the protein CSTGGLGNEQFF.

This sequence joins TRBV18 and TRBJ1-2; TRBD1 matches 7 bases. V shed 3 bases, J shed 4 bases, and the junction held 5 bases outside the gene matches. The CDR3 is 14 residues long. The germline CDR1 and CDR2 sequences are KGHSH and LQKENI. The CDR3 loop is CASSPSQGGYGYTF. The CDR3 region has the DNA TGTGCCAGCTCACCGAGTCAGGGGGGCTATGGCTACACCTTC.

J is TRBJ2-1 and V is TRBV13; a possible D gene is TRBD1 (5 bases). This CDR3 spans 14 amino acids. Germline V lookup: CDR1 PRHDT, CDR2 FYEKMQ (reference sequence). Between the trimmed V and J ends, which lost 5 bases and 6 bases, there was a span of 14 bases. The CDR3 nucleotides are TGTGCCAGCAGCCCCCGGACACTGATCAATGAGCAGTTCTTC. Its translation: CASSPRTLINEQFF.

This clone has only a few counts. The J gene is TRBJ1-1, the V gene TRBV19; 7 bases map to TRBD1. The CDR3 is 14 residues long. Trimming cost V 7 bases and J 0 bases; bases outside gene matches: 5. CDR1 and CDR2 (germline): LNHDA, SQIVND (reference sequence). The CDR3 DNA follows: TGTGCCAGTATCAAGGGGGCCGTGAACACTGAAGCTTTCTTT. Its protein product is CASIKGAVNTEAFF.

This chain links TRBV3-1 (or the pseudogene TRBV3-2) with TRBJ2-1; D may be TRBD2 (6 bases). Germline V gene data show CDR1 as LGHDT and CDR2 as YNNKEL (reference sequence). This CDR3 spans 12 amino acids. Trimming removed 8 bases from V and 8 bases from J, with 13 bases in between. CDR3 nucleotides: TGTGCCAGCGGTCGACTAGATGATGAGCAGTTCTTC. Translating gives CASGRLDDEQFF.

The V and J genes are TRBV5-6 and TRBJ1-2, with a possible D match to TRBD1 (5 bases). Germline CDR1 SGHDT, CDR2 YYEEEE. Trimming cost V 3 bases and J 3 bases, with 12 bases left between them. The CDR3 extends over 14 amino acids. The CDR3 coding sequence is TGTGCCAGCAGCTCGGGACTGGAATACTATGGCTACACCTTC. This translates into CASSSGLEYYGYTF.

The chain uses TRBV5-5 and TRBJ1-2; no clear D gene. Looked up from germline, CDR1 is SGHKS and CDR2 is YYEKEE (reference sequence). This CDR3 is 13 amino acids long. Trimming stripped 0 bases from V and 3 bases from J, with 6 bases between. The CDR3 DNA sequence: TGTGCCAGCAGCTTGGACAGTGACTATGGCTACACCTTC. This codes for CASSLDSDYGYTF. Full variable domain (missing parts from reference TRBV5-5 and TRBJ1-2): DAGVTQSPTHLIKTRGQQVTLRCSPISGHKSVSWYQQVLGQGPQFIFQYYEKEERGRGNFPDRFSARQFPNYSSELNVNALLLGDSALYLCASSLDSDYGYTFGSGTRLTVV.

This clone was picked up a small number of times. The chain is built from TRBV4-3 and TRBJ1-1; D is possibly TRBD1 (6 bases). Trimming pared 1 base from V and 0 bases from J, leaving 9 bases between. Germline V CDR1 and CDR2: LGHNA, YSLEER. The CDR3 length is 15 residues. The CDR3 DNA sequence: TGCGCCAGCAGCCAAGTGGGGGGGCTGAACACTGAAGCTTTCTTT. Its translation is CASSQVGGLNTEAFF.

The J gene is TRBJ1-1, the V gene TRBV7-3; D uncertain. The CDR3 covers 13 residues. The ends were cut back, 3 bases at V and 5 bases at J, with 10 bases in the middle. Germline assignment: CDR1 SGHTA and CDR2 FQGTGA. In DNA, the CDR3 is TGTGCCAGCAGCTTCTACAGTTATACTGAAGCTTTCTTT. As protein: CASSFYSYTEAFF. The full variable domain, with the rest looked up from reference TRBV7-3 and TRBJ1-1, is GAGVSQTPSNKVTEKGKYVELRCDPISGHTALYWYRQSLGQGPEFLIYFQGTGAADDSGLPNDRFFAVRPEGSVSTLKIQRTERGDSAVYLCASSFYSYTEAFFGQGTRLTVV.

V usage is TRBV7-3 and J usage is TRBJ2-7; TRBD2 agrees at 12 bases. Germline trimming cut 3 bases from V and 2 bases from J; bases unmatched to any gene: 5. Germline CDR1 SGHTA, CDR2 FQGTGA. This CDR3 spans 16 amino acids. The CDR3 region has the DNA TGTGCCAGCAGCTTGACTAGCGGGGGCCGCCCCTACGAGCAGTACTTC. It encodes CASSLTSGGRPYEQYF.